The 28 T cell receptor beta chains presented below share a single source sample, sequenced in a study of cytomegalovirus exposure and HLA in healthy donors. PCR primers comprised 60 Vbeta and 13 Jbeta primers. The protocol was immunoSEQ multiplex PCR, while the TCRdb copy is restricted to in-frame clones and leaves out a portion. The sample has approximately 200,000 clones; around 85% are singletons. Sequencing used PBMCs. The receptor source for this set is a woman between 50 and 59 years old in good health and CMV-seronegative.

The chain carries TRBV11-2 and TRBJ2-3; 7 bases line up with TRBD2. The CDR3 runs 14 residues. Trimming took 0 bases from V and 3 from J; bases not matched to a gene: 0. Germline V lookup: CDR1 SGHAT, CDR2 FQNNGV. The DNA of the CDR3 is TGTGCCAGCAGCTTAGAACTAGCGACAGATACGCAGTATTTT. The encoded protein is CASSLELATDTQYF.

V is TRBV4-3 and J is TRBJ2-7; a weak D match, TRBD2 (6 bases). The CDR3 totals 15 residues. The ends were cut back, 4 bases at V and 6 bases at J, with 19 bases in the middle. Germline CDR1 and CDR2: LGHNA and YSLEER. CDR3 residues: CASSPSPGLHSEQYF. CDR3 nucleotide sequence: TGCGCCAGCAGCCCTTCTCCGGGACTCCACTCCGAGCAGTACTTC.

The chain combines TRBV2 with TRBJ2-5; D is ambiguous. Germline V gene sequence: CDR1 SNHLY, CDR2 FYNNEI. The V and J ends lost 2 bases and 5 bases respectively, with 15 bases between them. This CDR3 region has 15 residues. CDR3 bases: TGTGCCAGCAGTGAATTGAACCACTCGGTGGAGACCCAGTACTTC. It yields the protein CASSELNHSVETQYF.

This sequence joins TRBV5-4 and TRBJ2-1; TRBD2 matches 12 bases. Germline V CDR1 and CDR2: SGHNT, YYREEE (reference sequence). V was pared by 3 bases and J by 5 bases, with 3 bases of the junction left unmatched. The CDR3 runs 15 residues. CDR3 nucleotides: TGTGCCAGCAGCTCGGGACTAGCGGGCAACAATGAGCAGTTCTTC. This gives the protein CASSSGLAGNNEQFF.

V and J are TRBV4-3 and TRBJ2-1; TRBD1 aligns across 8 bases. V lost 5 bases, J lost 0 bases, and 6 bases stayed unmatched. Germline V gene sequence: CDR1 LGHNA, CDR2 YSLEER. The CDR3 has 16 amino acids. CDR3 nucleotides: TGCGCCAGCAGCTTAAGGACAGGGAGCTCCTACAATGAGCAGTTCTTC. This sequence encodes CASSLRTGSSYNEQFF.

This clone was found once. This rearrangement joins TRBV27 to TRBJ1-1; 7 bases align to TRBD1. The germline gives CDR1 MNHEY, CDR2 SMNVEV (reference sequence). The CDR3 has 14 residues. Trimming removed 3 bases from V and 4 bases from J; junction bases left unmatched: 5. This chain's CDR3 is CASSLPGQPTEAFF. The CDR3 bases are TGTGCCAGCAGTTTGCCGGGACAGCCCACTGAAGCTTTCTTT.

J is TRBJ2-3 and V is TRBV14, with TRBD2 matching 11 bases. V was pared by 0 bases and J by 3 bases, with 8 bases of the junction left unmatched. This CDR3 spans 18 amino acids. The germline V gene encodes CDR1 SGHDN and CDR2 FVKESK. CDR3 DNA sequence: TGTGCCAGCAGCCAAGAAGGAGTACTAGCGGGAGAGACAGATACGCAGTATTTT. Translating gives CASSQEGVLAGETDTQYF.

The chain joins TRBV7-2 to TRBJ1-2; 7 bases map to TRBD1. The germline CDR1 and CDR2 sequences are SGHTA and FQGNSA. Trimming at V came to 5 bases and at J to 3 bases, leaving 9 bases not matched to a gene. The CDR3 consists of 15 residues. CDR3 DNA: TGTGCCAGCAGCCCCCTGACAGGGCGAGACTATGGCTACACCTTC. Translated: CASSPLTGRDYGYTF.

Only one count was recorded for this clone. The chain couples TRBV28 to TRBJ1-5; 10 bases line up with TRBD1. In germline, CDR1 is MDHEN, CDR2 SYDVKM. With V trimmed by 6 bases and J by 8 bases, 7 bases remained unmatched. The CDR3 length is 14 residues. The CDR3 spells CASSPGQGDKPQHF. The DNA for the CDR3 is TGTGCCAGCAGCCCCGGACAGGGGGATAAGCCCCAGCATTTT. The entire variable domain, with the rest obtained from reference TRBV28 and TRBJ1-5, is as follows: DVKVTQSSRYLVKRTGEKVFLECVQDMDHENMFWYRQDPGLGLRLIYFSYDVKMKEKGDIPEGYSVSREKKERFSLILESASTNQTSMYLCASSPGQGDKPQHFGDGTRLSIL.

The chain is built from TRBV7-3 and TRBJ2-7, with TRBD2 matching over 12 bases. Per the germline V gene, CDR1 is SGHTA and CDR2 is FQGTGA. This CDR3 region has 14 residues. The ends lost 5 bases at V and 4 bases at J; junction bases unmatched: 3. The CDR3 protein is CASSPGTSGYEQYF. The CDR3 bases are TGTGCCAGCAGCCCGGGGACTAGCGGGTACGAGCAGTACTTC.

J is TRBJ1-5 and V is TRBV4-1; 7 nucleotides align to TRBD1. This CDR3 spans 15 amino acids. The germline V gene has CDR1 MGHRA and CDR2 YSYEKL. The trim removed 0 bases at V and 5 bases at J, leaving 4 bases unmatched. The CDR3 coding sequence is TGCGCCAGCAGCCAAGAAGACAGGGACCATCAGCCCCAGCATTTT. Translating it yields CASSQEDRDHQPQHF.

Turning to this clone: The junction departs from germline at one end; a sequencing error may be responsible. This chain joins TRBV9 and TRBJ2-1; 8 bases fit TRBD2. The germline V gene has CDR1 SGDLS and CDR2 YYNGEE. This CDR3 is 16 amino acids long. The CDR3 coding sequence is TGTGCCAGCAACGTAGAGGGACTAGGGGCCTACAATGAGCAGTTCTTC. This sequence encodes CASNVEGLGAYNEQFF.

The rearrangement joins TRBV7-2 to TRBJ1-3, with no clear D. Trimming stripped 1 base from V and 0 bases from J, with 7 bases between. The CDR3 extends over 15 amino acids. Germline CDR1 and CDR2: SGHTA and FQGNSA. Here the CDR3 DNA reads TGTGCCAGCAGCTTAGGTCGAGGCTCTGGAAACACCATATATTTT. This gives the protein CASSLGRGSGNTIYF.

V is TRBV6-1 and J is TRBJ2-7, with a weak D call TRBD2 (6 bases). The ends were cut back, 7 bases at V and 2 bases at J, with 12 bases in the middle. The CDR3 is 13 residues long. Germline assignment: CDR1 MNHNS and CDR2 SASEGT. The CDR3 region is CASKTGSAYEQYF. CDR3 bases: TGTGCCAGCAAGACCGGGAGCGCCTACGAGCAGTACTTC.

The rearrangement joins TRBV19 to TRBJ2-2; TRBD1 might be the D (6 bases). V was trimmed by 4 bases and J by 2 bases, leaving 11 bases between them. Germline CDR1 is LNHDA and CDR2 is SQIVND (reference sequence). The CDR3 covers 15 residues. The CDR3 is CASSTPQGNTGELFF. The CDR3 DNA sequence: TGTGCCAGTAGTACACCACAGGGAAACACCGGGGAGCTGTTTTTT.

V and J are TRBV19 and TRBJ2-2; D perhaps matches TRBD2 (6 bases). V was pared by 10 bases and J by 0 bases, with 15 bases between. The length of the CDR3 is 15 residues. The germline V gene has CDR1 LNHDA and CDR2 SQIVND (reference sequence). CDR3 residues: CAISYGGTNTGELFF. In DNA, the CDR3 is TGTGCCATCTCGTACGGGGGAACGAACACCGGGGAGCTGTTTTTT.

This chain uses TRBV10-1 with TRBJ2-1, with 12 bases fitting TRBD2. The length of the CDR3 is 14 residues. Trimming took 6 bases from V and 12 from J; bases not matched to a gene: 9. Per germline, CDR1 WNHNN and CDR2 SYGVQD (reference sequence). CDR3 DNA sequence: TGCGCCAGCAGCTCGGGACTAGCGGGCGCCGGGCAGTTCTTC. Translation gives CASSSGLAGAGQFF.

A note on this clone: At one end the junction does not follow the germline gene, possibly because of a read error. Other DNA sequences within the sample encode an identical CDR3. The chain has TRBV28 and TRBJ1-1; D ambiguous. CDR3 length equals 13 residues. CDR1 is MDHEN, CDR2 SYDVKM, per germline. The CDR3 sequence: CASSLEENTEAFF. CDR3 DNA: TGCGCCAGCAGTTTAGAGGAAAACACTGAAGCTTTCTTT.

This chain links TRBV28 with TRBJ2-1, with TRBD2 matching 10 bases. V lost 4 bases and J lost 0; bases outside the gene matches: 3. This CDR3 spans 16 amino acids. CDR1 is MDHEN, CDR2 SYDVKM, per germline. The CDR3 loop is CASSYSGRSSYNEQFF. Here the CDR3 DNA reads TGTGCCAGCAGTTATAGCGGGAGGAGCTCCTACAATGAGCAGTTCTTC.

This clone was seen only once. This sequence joins TRBV20-1 and TRBJ1-1, with D unresolved. The CDR3 extends over 11 amino acids. V was clipped by 5 bases and J by 7 bases, with 11 bases between them. Germline loops: CDR1 DFQATT, CDR2 SNEGSKA (reference sequence). The CDR3 reads CSASPWSEAFF. The DNA for the CDR3 is TGCAGTGCTTCCCCTTGGAGTGAAGCTTTCTTT.

This clone was observed a handful of times. The V gene is TRBV19, the J gene TRBJ1-1; D may be TRBD1 (5 bases). The V gene's germline CDR1 is LNHDA and CDR2 SQIVND (reference sequence). Trimming stripped 3 bases from V and 1 base from J, with 15 bases between. CDR3 length: 16 amino acids. The CDR3 here is CASSIPGAPTNTEAFF. The CDR3 nucleotides read TGTGCCAGTAGTATCCCTGGGGCTCCCACGAACACTGAAGCTTTCTTT.

V is TRBV7-6 and J is TRBJ2-7; 8 positions match TRBD1. The CDR3 totals 19 residues. CDR1 is SGHVS and CDR2 is FNYEAQ in the germline V gene. V dropped 0 bases and J dropped 0; count of bases not matched to a gene: 13. CDR3 loop: CASSLAPFVGQGLSYEQYF. The CDR3 nucleotides read TGTGCCAGCAGCTTAGCCCCTTTTGTAGGACAGGGTCTCTCCTACGAGCAGTACTTC.

This clone was detected ten times or more. V is TRBV2 and J is TRBJ1-5; 9 bases align to TRBD1. Germline CDR1 and CDR2: SNHLY and FYNNEI. The length of the CDR3 is 15 residues. Trimming cost V 10 bases and J 1 base; bases outside gene matches: 8. CDR3 in amino acids: CATRDRAVSNQPQHF. DNA of the CDR3: TGTGCCACCCGGGACAGGGCGGTGAGCAATCAGCCCCAGCATTTT. Looking up the rest from reference TRBV2 and TRBJ1-5 gives the full variable domain: EPEVTQTPSHQVTQMGQEVILRCVPISNHLYFYWYRQILGQKVEFLVSFYNNEISEKSEIFDDQFSVERPDGSNFTLKIRSTKLEDSAMYFCATRDRAVSNQPQHFGDGTRLSIL.

The genes are TRBV6-6 and TRBJ2-2; TRBD1 might be the D (8 bases). The V gene's germline CDR1 is MNHNY and CDR2 SVGAGI (reference sequence). V shed 6 bases and J shed 7 bases, with 18 bases lying between them. The CDR3 length is 15 residues. The CDR3 DNA reads TGTGCCAGCAGCCTAAACAGGGGGGGGGTCGGGGAGCTGTTTTTT. Its protein is CASSLNRGGVGELFF.

The V call is TRBV6-6, the J call TRBJ1-1; D is unclear. The germline CDR1 and CDR2 sequences are MNHNY and SVGAGI (reference sequence). The CDR3 consists of 11 residues. Trimming shortened V by 5 bases and J by 9 bases, and 10 bases separated the two germline ends. CDR3 sequence: CASSPGLKAFF. The CDR3, as DNA: TGTGCCAGCAGTCCCGGACTAAAAGCTTTCTTT.

The CDR3 nucleotides read TGTGCCAGCAGTGAGGCGGGAGTCGGCACAGATACGCAGTATTTT. Amino acid sequence: CASSEAGVGTDTQYF. The J gene is TRBJ2-3, the V gene TRBV6-4, with 7 bases that match TRBD2. The CDR3 length is 15 residues. V lost 3 bases to trimming and J lost 1 base; unmatched junction nucleotides: 4. The germline CDR1 and CDR2 sequences are MRHNA and SNTAGT.

The rearrangement uses TRBV4-2 and TRBJ2-6, with 8 bases fitting TRBD1. Germline CDR1 and CDR2: LGHNA and YNFKEQ. The V gene end was trimmed by 1 base and the J gene end by 4 bases; junction bases not matched to a gene: 6. This CDR3 is 17 amino acids long. CDR3 nucleotide sequence: TGTGCCAGCAGCCAAGGACAGGGGACCAGCGGGGCCAACGTCCTGACTTTC. As protein: CASSQGQGTSGANVLTF.

The chain is built from TRBV14 and TRBJ2-3; 9 bases are shared with TRBD1. Germline values: CDR1 SGHDN, CDR2 FVKESK. The V segment lost 4 bases and the J segment 5 bases; nucleotides outside the gene matches: 10. CDR3 size: 16 residues. CDR3 in amino acids: CASSPEPGQGQDTQYF. The CDR3 coding sequence is TGTGCCAGCAGCCCCGAACCAGGACAGGGGCAAGATACGCAGTATTTT. Using reference TRBV14 and TRBJ2-3 for the parts outside the CDR3, the full variable domain is EAGVTQFPSHSVIEKGQTVTLRCDPISGHDNLYWYRRVMGKEIKFLLHFVKESKQDESGMPNNRFLAERTGGTYSTLKVQPAELEDSGVYFCASSPEPGQGQDTQYFGPGTRLTVL.